Below are 8 T cell receptor beta chains sequenced from a single sample in a study of blood T cell repertoires in COVID-19. Produced via immunoSEQ multiplex PCR; TCRdb's table is partial and in-frame only. The repertoire holds under 400,000 clones, with about 87% as singletons. Sequencing used peripheral blood. Source of these receptors: a woman younger than 45 with COVID-19, enrolled during active disease.

The chain combines TRBV27 with TRBJ1-5; no clear D. The germline V gene encodes CDR1 MNHEY and CDR2 SMNVEV (reference sequence). There are 15 residues in the CDR3. V was shortened by 6 bases and J by 3 bases, with 15 bases between the two germline ends. Here the CDR3 reads CASRPNREYNQPQHF. The CDR3, as DNA: TGTGCCAGCAGGCCCAATCGAGAATACAATCAGCCCCAGCATTTT.

The rearrangement links TRBV30 to TRBJ2-3; a weak D match, TRBD2 (7 bases). The germline V and J ends were trimmed by 0 bases and 2 bases, with 12 bases remaining between them. Germline lookup yields CDR1 GTSNPN and CDR2 SVGIG (reference sequence). There are 15 residues in the CDR3. The CDR3 loop reads CAWSVVGGDTDTQYF. The DNA for the CDR3 is TGTGCCTGGAGTGTAGTAGGGGGGGACACAGATACGCAGTATTTT.

This clone was counted once. J is TRBJ2-2 and V is TRBV30, with D uncertain. V lost 0 bases, J lost 5 bases, and 7 bases lay in between. Per germline, CDR1 GTSNPN and CDR2 SVGIG (reference sequence). The CDR3 has 13 residues. CDR3 DNA sequence: TGTGCCTGGAGTGTGTCCGGGACCGGGGAGCTGTTTTTT. Protein sequence: CAWSVSGTGELFF.

The rearrangement uses TRBV24-1 and TRBJ2-2; 10 positions agree with TRBD2. Germline V gene data show CDR1 as KGHDR and CDR2 as SFDVKD. After removal of 1 base from V and 0 bases from J, the junction contained 1 base not matched to a gene. The CDR3 is 17 residues long. CDR3 sequence (DNA): TGTGCCACCAGTGATTTTCTAGCGGGGGCGAACACCGGGGAGCTGTTTTTT. Translating it yields CATSDFLAGANTGELFF.

The chain recombines TRBV30 with TRBJ2-7; 8 bases align to TRBD2. Germline trimming cut 5 bases from V and 3 bases from J; bases unmatched to any gene: 9. The CDR3 totals 14 residues. The germline V gene encodes CDR1 GTSNPN and CDR2 SVGIG (reference sequence). CDR3 residues: CAWSKGGTSYEQYF. In DNA form, the CDR3 reads TGTGCCTGGTCGAAAGGGGGGACTAGCTACGAGCAGTACTTC.

The chain employs TRBV5-4 and TRBJ2-5; the match to TRBD2 covers 9 bases. Trimming cost V 2 bases and J 4 bases; bases outside gene matches: 9. Germline V lookup: CDR1 SGHNT, CDR2 YYREEE (reference sequence). The CDR3 runs to 16 residues. The CDR3 protein is CASSFPPLAGVETQYF. CDR3 in DNA: TGTGCCAGCAGCTTCCCCCCCTTAGCGGGAGTAGAGACCCAGTACTTC.

This clone was counted only a few times. This chain connects TRBV5-6 to TRBJ1-3; unclear D gene. Trimming cost V 0 bases and J 0 bases, with 4 bases left between them. The CDR3 runs to 14 residues. Germline CDR1 SGHDT, CDR2 YYEEEE. For the CDR3, the DNA is TGTGCCAGCAGCTTGGGTAACTCTGGAAACACCATATATTTT. This translates into CASSLGNSGNTIYF.

The V and J genes are TRBV6-5 and TRBJ1-2, with 7 bases fitting TRBD1. The V gene end was trimmed by 4 bases and the J gene end by 5 bases; junction bases not matched to a gene: 7. Per germline, CDR1 MNHEY and CDR2 SVGAGI. The CDR3 loop spans 14 amino acids. CDR3 in DNA: TGTGCCAGCAGTTTCAGGGGGTTAGGGTATGGCTACACCTTC. Protein sequence: CASSFRGLGYGYTF.